The 15 T cell receptor beta chains given below trace back to one sample, sequenced in a study of blood T cell repertoires in COVID-19. The protocol was immunoSEQ multiplex PCR, while the TCRdb copy is restricted to in-frame clones and leaves out a portion. The sample carries about 330,000 clones, roughly 90% recorded once. The specimen was peripheral blood. These receptor sequences come from a man younger than 30 who had recovered from COVID-19.

This chain links TRBV2 with TRBJ2-5, with 7 bases aligning to TRBD1. This CDR3 has 15 residues. The V gene's germline CDR1 is SNHLY and CDR2 FYNNEI. The ends lost 3 bases at V and 5 bases at J; junction bases unmatched: 9. The CDR3 bases are TGTGCCAGCAGTGATGTAAAAGGGGGCGTGGAGACCCAGTACTTC. Its protein is CASSDVKGGVETQYF.

CDR3 in DNA: TGTGCCAGCAGCTTAGTACAGACCACCGGGGAGCTGTTTTTT. Amino acids: CASSLVQTTGELFF. The V and J genes are TRBV7-8 and TRBJ2-2, with D uncertain. Germline lookup yields CDR1 SGHVS and CDR2 FQNEAQ. V was trimmed by 1 base and J by 4 bases, leaving 7 bases between them. There are 14 residues in the CDR3. Full variable domain (outside the CDR3, taken from reference TRBV7-8 and TRBJ2-2): GAGVSQSPRYKVAKRGQDVALRCDPISGHVSLFWYQQALGQGPEFLTYFQNEAQLDKSGLPSDRFFAERPEGSVSTLKIQRTQQEDSAVYLCASSLVQTTGELFFGEGSRLTVL.

The J gene is TRBJ1-2, the V gene TRBV21-1; the D call TRBD1 from the table was never checked on the DNA. TRBV21-1 is classified as a pseudogene. The CDR3 is 12 residues long. The CDR3 is CASGGASNGYTF. CDR3 nucleotide sequence: TGTGCCAGCGGGGGCGCGTCAAACGGCTACACCTTC.

The chain joins TRBV4-1 to TRBJ1-6; D not certain. V gave up 5 bases and J gave up 7 bases, with 9 bases separating them. The CDR3 is made up of 13 amino acids. Germline V gene data show CDR1 as MGHRA and CDR2 as YSYEKL. CDR3 nucleotides: TGCGCCAGCAGCTCCCGCGGGAATTCACCCCTCCACTTT. Its translation is CASSSRGNSPLHF.

This chain uses TRBV19 with TRBJ2-1; 14 bases match TRBD2. This CDR3 is built from 16 residues. CDR1 and CDR2 (germline): LNHDA, SQIVND (reference sequence). The J segment lost 4 bases and the V segment lost 5 bases, leaving 4 bases of the junction unmatched. The CDR3 loop is CASSPRTSGRYNEQFF. As DNA, the CDR3 is TGTGCCAGTAGTCCCCGGACTAGCGGGAGGTACAATGAGCAGTTCTTC. Filled out from reference TRBV19 and TRBJ2-1, the complete variable domain reads DGGITQSPKYLFRKEGQNVTLSCEQNLNHDAMYWYRQDPGQGLRLIYYSQIVNDFQKGDIAEGYSVSREKKESFPLTVTSAQKNPTAFYLCASSPRTSGRYNEQFFGPGTRLTVL.

This chain uses TRBV5-5 with TRBJ2-5; no reliable D call. Per germline, CDR1 SGHKS and CDR2 YYEKEE (reference sequence). The CDR3 length is 14 residues. Trimming cost V 5 bases and J 3 bases, with 14 bases left between them. The CDR3 bases are TGTGCCAGCAGGCTGGAGCCATGGAAAGAGACCCAGTACTTC. As protein: CASRLEPWKETQYF.

The chain carries TRBV27 and TRBJ2-5, with TRBD2 matching 7 bases. The V gene end was trimmed by 3 bases and the J gene end by 2 bases; junction bases not matched to a gene: 6. The CDR3 has 15 residues. Germline lookup yields CDR1 MNHEY and CDR2 SMNVEV (reference sequence). This chain's CDR3 is CASSFAGEGQETQYF. The CDR3 DNA follows: TGTGCCAGCAGTTTTGCTGGGGAGGGACAAGAGACCCAGTACTTC.

J is TRBJ1-1 and V is TRBV27, with 7 bases matching TRBD1. Trimming took 2 bases from V and 6 from J; bases not matched to a gene: 9. The CDR3 consists of 15 residues. CDR1 is MNHEY and CDR2 is SMNVEV in the germline V gene (reference sequence). The CDR3 here is CASSLGIGGQSEAFF. CDR3 coding DNA: TGTGCCAGCAGTTTAGGGATAGGGGGCCAATCTGAAGCTTTCTTT.

This chain joins TRBV10-3 and TRBJ2-5; 7 nucleotides align to TRBD1. CDR3 size: 17 residues. V dropped 0 bases and J dropped 3; count of bases not matched to a gene: 10. Germline V lookup: CDR1 ENHRY, CDR2 SYGVKD. The CDR3 spells CAISESVPGQPKETQYF. The CDR3 DNA reads as TGTGCCATCAGTGAGTCGGTCCCGGGACAGCCAAAAGAGACCCAGTACTTC.

The genes are TRBV27 and TRBJ1-1; TRBD1 matches at 7 bases. V was clipped by 0 bases and J by 8 bases; unmatched bases: 6. This CDR3 spans 14 amino acids. The germline gives CDR1 MNHEY, CDR2 SMNVEV (reference sequence). CDR3 in DNA: TGTGCCAGCAGTTTATCGACAGGGACCTCCGAAGCTTTCTTT. Protein: CASSLSTGTSEAFF.

This chain joins TRBV6-2 or TRBV6-3 and TRBJ1-1, with D possibly matching TRBD1 (5 bases). Per germline, CDR1 MNHEY and CDR2 SVGEGT. Trimming took off 2 bases at V and 0 bases at J, with 7 bases between the two ends. The CDR3 sequence is 14 residues long. CDR3 bases: TGTGCCAGCAGTTACCTGACAGTGAACACTGAAGCTTTCTTT. Its protein is CASSYLTVNTEAFF.

This rearrangement joins TRBV4-1 to TRBJ1-2; the match to TRBD1 covers 9 bases. V dropped 1 base and J dropped 4; count of bases not matched to a gene: 4. Per germline, CDR1 MGHRA and CDR2 YSYEKL. This CDR3 has 15 residues. The chain's CDR3 is CASSQGQGVSYGYTF. In nucleotides, the CDR3 is TGCGCCAGCAGCCAAGGACAGGGGGTTAGCTATGGCTACACCTTC.

Here the CDR3 reads CASSVDQNPNEKLFF. The CDR3, as DNA: TGTGCCAGCAGCGTAGACCAGAACCCTAATGAAAAACTGTTTTTT. The chain has TRBV9 and TRBJ1-4; D uncertain. The CDR3 length is 15 residues. The V gene lost 0 bases and the J gene lost 3 bases, with 9 bases spanning the gap. The germline V gene has CDR1 SGDLS and CDR2 YYNGEE.

This rearrangement joins TRBV7-2 to TRBJ2-7; D not certain. The V and J ends lost 1 base and 1 base respectively, with 8 bases between them. The CDR3 has 14 residues. Germline assignment: CDR1 SGHTA and CDR2 FQGNSA. CDR3 DNA sequence: TGTGCCAGCAGCTTAGTCGGCGGATCCTACGAGCAGTACTTC. This encodes CASSLVGGSYEQYF.

CDR3 amino acids: CASSFSGDSNQPQHF. The CDR3 nucleotides read TGTGCCAGCAGCTTTTCCGGGGATAGCAATCAGCCCCAGCATTTT. The chain has TRBV7-9 and TRBJ1-5; no clear D. V lost 3 bases, J lost 0 bases, and 9 bases lay in between. Germline CDR1 is SEHNR and CDR2 is FQNEAQ (reference sequence). CDR3 length equals 15 residues. Variable domain in full (rest from reference TRBV7-9 and TRBJ1-5): DTGVSQNPRHKITKRGQNVTFRCDPISEHNRLYWYRQTLGQGPEFLTYFQNEAQLEKSRLLSDRFSAERPKGSFSTLEIQRTEQGDSAMYLCASSFSGDSNQPQHFGDGTRLSIL.